These T cell receptor beta chains were read from a single sample in a study of blood T cell repertoires in COVID-19. Repertoires were generated with immunoSEQ multiplex PCR, while TCRdb's copy carries only in-frame clones and drops some. The repertoire has 300,000 or so clones, 85% of them found once; the top ten carry 4.1%. The sequencing input was peripheral blood. The receptors were gathered from a woman between 50 and 59 years old with active or convalescent COVID-19. The CDR3 runs from the conserved cysteine through the conserved F or W. D genes are given only for firm matches.

j_call: TRBJ2-2
v_call: TRBV2
d_call: TRBD2
cdr3_length: 19
cdr3_aa: CASRALGSSSGGATGELFF

j_call: TRBJ2-2
v_call: TRBV19
d_call: .
cdr3_length: 15
cdr3_aa: CASSGSFMASGELFF

j_call: TRBJ2-3
v_call: TRBV5-1
d_call: TRBD2
cdr3_length: 15
cdr3_aa: CASSLASGATDTQYF

j_call: TRBJ1-3
v_call: TRBV16
d_call: .
cdr3_length: 13
cdr3_aa: CASRQSSGNTIYF

j_call: TRBJ2-1
v_call: TRBV5-1
d_call: .
cdr3_length: 14
cdr3_aa: CASSSTTGSGEQFF

j_call: TRBJ1-5
v_call: TRBV30
d_call: TRBD1
cdr3_length: 13
cdr3_aa: CAWGTGRNQPQHF

j_call: TRBJ1-1
v_call: TRBV5-1
d_call: .
cdr3_length: 15
cdr3_aa: CASSLETGQFTEAFF

j_call: TRBJ1-2
v_call: TRBV9
d_call: .
cdr3_length: 12
cdr3_aa: CASTGQTYGYTF

j_call: TRBJ2-3
v_call: TRBV18
d_call: .
cdr3_length: 16
cdr3_aa: CASSPLAGGTTDTQYF

j_call: TRBJ2-3
v_call: TRBV7-3
d_call: TRBD2
cdr3_length: 13
cdr3_aa: CASSLREGDTQYF

j_call: TRBJ1-6
v_call: TRBV19
d_call: .
cdr3_length: 13
cdr3_aa: CASSISGRSPLHF

j_call: TRBJ1-6
v_call: TRBV4-1
d_call: TRBD1
cdr3_length: 16
cdr3_aa: CASSRLGQPFNSPLHF

j_call: TRBJ2-3
v_call: TRBV9
d_call: .
cdr3_length: 15
cdr3_aa: CASSVAQGWTDTQYF

j_call: TRBJ1-1
v_call: TRBV5-6
d_call: TRBD1
cdr3_length: 17
cdr3_aa: CASSWVAGGAGNTEAFF

j_call: TRBJ2-2
v_call: TRBV6-5
d_call: .
cdr3_length: 15
cdr3_aa: CASSYLTANTGELFF

j_call: TRBJ2-5
v_call: TRBV11-3
d_call: .
cdr3_length: 12
cdr3_aa: CASSLDKETQYF

j_call: TRBJ2-7
v_call: TRBV4-1
d_call: TRBD1
cdr3_length: 16
cdr3_aa: CASSQTFRDREPEQYF

j_call: TRBJ2-1
v_call: TRBV27
d_call: TRBD1
cdr3_length: 16
cdr3_aa: CASSLADRVTYNEQFF

j_call: TRBJ1-3
v_call: TRBV5-4
d_call: .
cdr3_length: 19
cdr3_aa: CASSTGQSSSRVAGNTIYF

j_call: TRBJ2-3
v_call: TRBV4-2
d_call: TRBD2
cdr3_length: 15
cdr3_aa: CASSHSSGTTDTQYF

j_call: TRBJ1-3
v_call: TRBV7-2
d_call: TRBD1
cdr3_length: 16
cdr3_aa: CASSRFLTGAGNTIYF

j_call: TRBJ1-4
v_call: TRBV15
d_call: TRBD1
cdr3_length: 15
cdr3_aa: CATSITGGINEKLFF

j_call: TRBJ2-7
v_call: TRBV28
d_call: .
cdr3_length: 14
cdr3_aa: CASSFQRAIGEQYF

j_call: TRBJ1-1
v_call: TRBV11-2
d_call: .
cdr3_length: 13
cdr3_aa: CASSPRSGTEAFF

j_call: TRBJ1-5
v_call: TRBV21-1
d_call: .
cdr3_length: 13
cdr3_aa: CASRRQGNQPQHF

j_call: TRBJ2-1
v_call: TRBV4-1
d_call: TRBD2
cdr3_length: 19
cdr3_aa: CASSQDFSGESFSYNEQFF

j_call: TRBJ1-4
v_call: TRBV5-1
d_call: TRBD1
cdr3_length: 15
cdr3_aa: CASSGQGGTNEKLFF

j_call: TRBJ2-3
v_call: TRBV28
d_call: .
cdr3_length: 13
cdr3_aa: CASSLPYTDTQYF

j_call: TRBJ1-4
v_call: TRBV7-7
d_call: TRBD1
cdr3_length: 13
cdr3_aa: CASSLERTGKLFF

j_call: TRBJ2-3
v_call: TRBV19
d_call: .
cdr3_length: 13
cdr3_aa: CASRPTGEDTQYF

j_call: TRBJ1-2
v_call: TRBV6-1
d_call: TRBD1
cdr3_length: 16
cdr3_aa: CASSEKIGQGNYGYTF

j_call: TRBJ2-7
v_call: TRBV5-8
d_call: TRBD2
cdr3_length: 14
cdr3_aa: CASSISGDLYEQYF

j_call: TRBJ2-1
v_call: TRBV7-2
d_call: TRBD2
cdr3_length: 17
cdr3_aa: CASRRGSGDYYYNEQFF

j_call: TRBJ2-7
v_call: TRBV7-9
d_call: TRBD1
cdr3_length: 15
cdr3_aa: CASSLTSGQGSEQYF

j_call: TRBJ2-1
v_call: TRBV9
d_call: TRBD1
cdr3_length: 17
cdr3_aa: CASSVDPNRGVLGVQFF

j_call: TRBJ2-2
v_call: TRBV19
d_call: .
cdr3_length: 16
cdr3_aa: CASSGEQGRGTGELFF

j_call: TRBJ2-3
v_call: TRBV6-5
d_call: .
cdr3_length: 14
cdr3_aa: CASSPTVSTDTQYF

j_call: TRBJ2-1
v_call: TRBV6-5
d_call: TRBD2
cdr3_length: 15
cdr3_aa: CASSYSSGAYNEQFF

j_call: TRBJ2-7
v_call: TRBV5-1
d_call: TRBD1
cdr3_length: 14
cdr3_aa: CASKVTGGSYEQYF

j_call: TRBJ2-7
v_call: TRBV29-1
d_call: .
cdr3_length: 11
cdr3_aa: CSVAGAYEQYF

j_call: TRBJ2-3
v_call: TRBV15
d_call: .
cdr3_length: 17
cdr3_aa: CATSRPGMGQGTDTQYF

j_call: TRBJ2-1
v_call: TRBV2
d_call: TRBD1
cdr3_length: 18
cdr3_aa: CASSGTQGAIGQSRGQFF

j_call: TRBJ1-5
v_call: TRBV2
d_call: .
cdr3_length: 13
cdr3_aa: CASSVSGYQPQHF

j_call: TRBJ2-5
v_call: TRBV2
d_call: TRBD1
cdr3_length: 14
cdr3_aa: CASRRDSVQETQYF

j_call: TRBJ2-1
v_call: TRBV15
d_call: .
cdr3_length: 14
cdr3_aa: CATSPEDSYNEQFF

j_call: TRBJ1-5
v_call: TRBV19
d_call: .
cdr3_length: 13
cdr3_aa: CASSGVGHQPQHF

j_call: TRBJ1-2
v_call: TRBV7-2
d_call: .
cdr3_length: 15
cdr3_aa: CASSLVSSGIYGYTF

j_call: TRBJ2-7
v_call: TRBV6-2/TRBV6-3
d_call: .
cdr3_length: 16
cdr3_aa: CASSYTGRARTYEQYF